A single sample is the source of the 20 T cell receptor beta chains below, sequenced in a study of T cell responses to AZD1222 COVID-19 vaccine. Produced via immunoSEQ multiplex PCR; TCRdb's table is partial and in-frame only. This repertoire shows tens of thousands of clones, more than 80% found once; its top ten account for roughly 2%. The sample here was peripheral blood, taken on day 0 of AZD1222 vaccination. The receptors shown here come from an adult in good health.

The chain carries TRBV18 and TRBJ2-1; D is possibly TRBD1 or TRBD2 (5 bases each). The CDR3 is 15 residues long. Germline values: CDR1 KGHSH, CDR2 LQKENI. Trimming left V 3 bases short and J 9 bases short, with 18 bases between. This CDR3 reads CASSPPGPGMSEQFF. The CDR3 DNA follows: TGTGCCAGCTCACCCCCGGGGCCAGGGATGAGTGAGCAGTTCTTC. The whole variable domain, filled in from reference TRBV18 and TRBJ2-1, reads NAGVMQNPRHLVRRRGQEARLRCSPMKGHSHVYWYRQLPEEGLKFMVYLQKENIIDESGMPKERFSAEFPKEGPSILRIQQVVRGDSAAYFCASSPPGPGMSEQFFGPGTRLTVL.

This sequence joins TRBV11-2 and TRBJ2-1; TRBD2 agrees at 12 bases. V was clipped by 1 base and J by 7 bases; unmatched bases: 2. CDR1 is SGHAT, CDR2 FQNNGV, per germline. This CDR3 spans 15 amino acids. The CDR3 is CASSLGLAGVNEQFF. CDR3 bases: TGTGCCAGCAGCTTAGGACTAGCGGGGGTTAATGAGCAGTTCTTC.

This clone was observed a few times. This chain connects TRBV5-1 to TRBJ2-7, with D perhaps TRBD1 (6 bases). The V end lost 7 bases, the J end lost 3 bases, and 14 bases lay between the germline ends. The CDR3 sequence is 13 residues long. Per the germline V gene, CDR1 is SGHRS and CDR2 is YFSETQ. The CDR3 region is CASRDIRGYEQYF. The DNA for the CDR3 is TGCGCCAGCCGGGACATTCGTGGCTACGAGCAGTACTTC.

The chain combines TRBV15 with TRBJ2-2; D is uncertain. CDR1 is LNHNV and CDR2 is YYDKDF in the germline V gene (reference sequence). This CDR3 comprises 15 residues. The germline V and J ends were trimmed by 0 bases and 6 bases, with 11 bases remaining between them. The CDR3 here is CATSRDLGSAGELFF. In DNA, the CDR3 is TGTGCCACCAGCAGAGATTTAGGGTCTGCCGGGGAGCTGTTTTTT.

CDR3 in amino acids: CASSSPFPTTNEQFF. As DNA, the CDR3 is TGTGCCAGCAGTTCTCCTTTCCCCACTACCAATGAGCAGTTCTTC. The J gene is TRBJ2-1, the V gene TRBV6-2 or TRBV6-3; D is uncertain. This CDR3 region has 15 residues. V gave up 4 bases and J gave up 6 bases, with 16 bases separating them. The V gene's germline CDR1 is MNHEY and CDR2 SVGEGT.

This chain uses TRBV18 with TRBJ2-7, with 7 nucleotides matching TRBD1. V gave up 6 bases and J gave up 2 bases; unmatched junction bases: 13. The CDR3 length is 16 residues. CDR1 and CDR2 from the germline V gene are KGHSH and LQKENI. CDR3 residues: CASSQAYTGDTYEQYF. The CDR3 DNA reads as TGTGCCAGCTCCCAAGCGTATACAGGGGATACCTACGAGCAGTACTTC.

The J gene is TRBJ2-7, the V gene TRBV19; D unresolved. CDR3 size: 13 residues. CDR1 is LNHDA, CDR2 SQIVND, per germline (reference sequence). The ends were cut back, 3 bases at V and 2 bases at J, with 8 bases in the middle. CDR3 DNA: TGTGCCAGTAGTATCACCGGCGCCTACGAGCAGTACTTC. This gives the protein CASSITGAYEQYF.

V and J are TRBV2 and TRBJ1-4; D ambiguous. This CDR3 contains 11 residues. Germline V gene sequence: CDR1 SNHLY, CDR2 FYNNEI. V was clipped by 6 bases and J by 8 bases, with 7 bases between them. This CDR3 reads CASRTEEKLFF. The CDR3 DNA is TGTGCCAGCAGAACGGAGGAAAAACTGTTTTTT.

The chain has TRBV19 and TRBJ2-1; 10 nucleotides line up with TRBD2. The CDR3 extends over 14 amino acids. After removal of 7 bases from V and 7 bases from J, the junction contained 7 bases not matched to a gene. The germline gives CDR1 LNHDA, CDR2 SQIVND (reference sequence). The CDR3 region is CASNPSGRRNEQFF. CDR3 bases: TGTGCCAGTAATCCTAGCGGGAGACGGAATGAGCAGTTCTTC.

Worth noting for this clone: Other DNA sequences in the sample encode the same CDR3. V and J are TRBV4-2 and TRBJ1-3, with 8 bases matching TRBD1. Per the germline V gene, CDR1 is LGHNA and CDR2 is YNFKEQ. The CDR3 has 17 residues. The junction had 7 bases not matched to a gene; V was cut back by 3 bases and J by 0 bases. The chain's CDR3 is CASSQHGQGVSGNTIYF. The CDR3 bases are TGTGCCAGCAGCCAGCACGGACAGGGTGTCTCTGGAAACACCATATATTTT.

The chain combines TRBV9 with TRBJ1-6; TRBD1 might be the D (5 bases). Germline values: CDR1 SGDLS, CDR2 YYNGEE. CDR3 length: 16 residues. The V and J ends lost 6 bases and 7 bases respectively, with 20 bases between them. The CDR3 region is CASTPDFPGPNSPLHF. In DNA form, the CDR3 reads TGTGCCAGCACCCCAGACTTCCCGGGACCGAATTCACCCCTCCACTTT.

CDR3 nucleotide sequence: TGTGCCAGCTCACTACAGGGGGGAAATCAGCCCCAGCATTTT. This codes for CASSLQGGNQPQHF. The genes are TRBV18 and TRBJ1-5, with 8 bases matching TRBD1. Per the germline V gene, CDR1 is KGHSH and CDR2 is LQKENI. This CDR3 contains 14 residues. The trim removed 4 bases at V and 4 bases at J, leaving 3 bases unmatched. Using reference TRBV18 and TRBJ1-5 for the parts outside the CDR3, the full variable domain is NAGVMQNPRHLVRRRGQEARLRCSPMKGHSHVYWYRQLPEEGLKFMVYLQKENIIDESGMPKERFSAEFPKEGPSILRIQQVVRGDSAAYFCASSLQGGNQPQHFGDGTRLSIL.

The chain employs TRBV6-1 and TRBJ1-5, with TRBD1 identical over 8 bases. Germline V gene data show CDR1 as MNHNS and CDR2 as SASEGT. The CDR3 consists of 15 residues. J was trimmed by 7 bases and V by 1 base; bases with no gene match: 6. This chain's CDR3 is CASSEDGTGIQPQHF. Here the CDR3 DNA reads TGTGCCAGCAGTGAAGACGGGACAGGAATACAGCCCCAGCATTTT.

Only one count was recorded for this clone. The chain couples TRBV27 to TRBJ1-1; D may be TRBD1 (5 bases). Germline V gene data show CDR1 as MNHEY and CDR2 as SMNVEV (reference sequence). V was pared by 2 bases and J by 1 base, with 11 bases between. The CDR3 extends over 15 amino acids. CDR3 in DNA: TGTGCCAGCAGTTTAAGGTGGGGGGGGAACACTGAAGCTTTCTTT. Protein sequence: CASSLRWGGNTEAFF.

V usage is TRBV28 and J usage is TRBJ1-1; perhaps TRBD1 as D (6 bases). V was cut by 5 bases and J by 7 bases, with 17 bases left in between. CDR1 and CDR2 (germline): MDHEN, SYDVKM. The CDR3 sequence is 14 residues long. In nucleotides, the CDR3 is TGTGCCAGCAGTCAGATGTCCTACAGGGATGAAGCTTTCTTT. Encoded protein: CASSQMSYRDEAFF.

This clone was counted between two and nine times. J is TRBJ2-2 and V is TRBV28; D is unclear. The CDR3 loop spans 15 amino acids. Looked up from germline, CDR1 is MDHEN and CDR2 is SYDVKM. With 4 bases removed from V and 5 bases from J, the gap between germline ends came to 14 bases. The DNA for the CDR3 is TGTGCCAGCAGTTCCCGGGCCCTTAGGACCGGGGAGCTGTTTTTT. Its protein product is CASSSRALRTGELFF.

The chain joins TRBV9 to TRBJ2-1; 9 positions agree with TRBD1. V dropped 4 bases and J dropped 6; count of bases not matched to a gene: 11. The CDR3 has 16 amino acids. Germline assignment: CDR1 SGDLS and CDR2 YYNGEE. The CDR3 reads CASSPPGQGLGNEQFF. The CDR3 DNA sequence: TGTGCCAGCAGCCCCCCGGGACAGGGCTTGGGCAATGAGCAGTTCTTC. The variable domain in full, completed from reference TRBV9 and TRBJ2-1, reads DSGVTQTPKHLITATGQRVTLRCSPRSGDLSVYWYQQSLDQGLQFLIQYYNGEERAKGNILERFSAQQFPDLHSELNLSSLELGDSALYFCASSPPGQGLGNEQFFGPGTRLTVL.

This chain links TRBV29-1 with TRBJ1-1, with D possibly TRBD1 on 5 matching bases. V lost 2 bases to trimming and J lost 4 bases, with 8 bases between them. CDR3 size: 12 residues. CDR1 and CDR2 (germline): SQVTM, ANQGSEA. The CDR3 sequence: CSVERGPTEAFF. DNA of the CDR3: TGCAGCGTTGAACGGGGACCCACTGAAGCTTTCTTT.

The genes are TRBV6-5 and TRBJ1-6, with D unresolved. Germline-derived CDR1 and CDR2 are MNHEY and SVGAGI. The CDR3 consists of 15 residues. Trimming took 6 bases from V and 8 from J, leaving 17 bases between them. CDR3 protein: CASSRTQKWDSPLHF. The CDR3, as DNA: TGTGCCAGCAGCCGGACTCAAAAGTGGGATTCACCCCTCCACTTT.

V usage is TRBV3-1 (or the pseudogene TRBV3-2) and J usage is TRBJ2-1; D remains unclear. This CDR3 region has 17 residues. From germline, CDR1 is LGHDT and CDR2 YNNKEL (reference sequence). V lost 0 bases and J lost 5, with 17 bases in between. CDR3 sequence: CASSQDMGLRVNNEQFF. DNA for the CDR3: TGTGCCAGCAGCCAAGACATGGGCTTACGGGTAAACAATGAGCAGTTCTTC.